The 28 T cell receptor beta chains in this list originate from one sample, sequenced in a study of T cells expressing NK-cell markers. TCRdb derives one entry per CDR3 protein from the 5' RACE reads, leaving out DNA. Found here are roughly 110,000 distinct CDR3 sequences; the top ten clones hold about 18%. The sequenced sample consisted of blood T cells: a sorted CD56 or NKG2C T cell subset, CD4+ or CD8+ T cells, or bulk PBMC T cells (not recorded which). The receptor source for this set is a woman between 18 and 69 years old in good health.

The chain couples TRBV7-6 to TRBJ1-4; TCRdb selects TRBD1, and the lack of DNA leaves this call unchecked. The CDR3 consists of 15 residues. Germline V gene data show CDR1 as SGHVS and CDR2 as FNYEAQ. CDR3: CASSWGTGSGEKLFF.

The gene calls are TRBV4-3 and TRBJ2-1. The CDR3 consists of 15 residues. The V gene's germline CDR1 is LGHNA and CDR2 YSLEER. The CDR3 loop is CASSQDWKDYNEQFF.

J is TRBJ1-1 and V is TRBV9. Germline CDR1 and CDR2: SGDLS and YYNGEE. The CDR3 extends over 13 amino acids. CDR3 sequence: CASSVALVTEAFF.

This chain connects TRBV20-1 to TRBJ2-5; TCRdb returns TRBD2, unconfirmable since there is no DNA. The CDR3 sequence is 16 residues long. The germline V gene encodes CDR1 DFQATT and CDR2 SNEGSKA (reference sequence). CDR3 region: CSAEPGLAGPQETQYF.

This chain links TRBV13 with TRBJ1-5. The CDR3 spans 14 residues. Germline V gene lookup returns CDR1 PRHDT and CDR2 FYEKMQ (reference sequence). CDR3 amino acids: CASSFRGIDQPQHF.

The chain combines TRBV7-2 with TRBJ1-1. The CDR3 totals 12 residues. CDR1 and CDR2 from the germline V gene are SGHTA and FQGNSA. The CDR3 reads CASSTNRQGAFF.

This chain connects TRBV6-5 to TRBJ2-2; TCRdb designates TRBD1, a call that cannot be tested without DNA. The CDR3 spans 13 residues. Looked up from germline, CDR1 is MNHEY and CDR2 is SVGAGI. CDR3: CASSYGAAGELFF.

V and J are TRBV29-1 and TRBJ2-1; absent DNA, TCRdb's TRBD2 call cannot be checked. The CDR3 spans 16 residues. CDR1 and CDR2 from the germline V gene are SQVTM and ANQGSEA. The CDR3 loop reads CSVELAGGPNYNEQFF.

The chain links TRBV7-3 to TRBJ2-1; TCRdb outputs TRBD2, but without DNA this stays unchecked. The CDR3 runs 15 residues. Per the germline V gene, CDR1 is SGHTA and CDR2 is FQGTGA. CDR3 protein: CASSFSGGAYNEQFF.

The CDR3 is CASLNGTENTDTQYF. V usage is TRBV10-3 and J usage is TRBJ2-3; TCRdb gives TRBD1 as the D gene, but with no DNA this cannot be confirmed. The CDR3 is 15 amino acids. The germline CDR1 and CDR2 sequences are ENHRY and SYGVKD.

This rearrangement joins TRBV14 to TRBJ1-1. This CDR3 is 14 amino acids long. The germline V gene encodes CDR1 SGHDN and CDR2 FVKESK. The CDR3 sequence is CASSQDFVVGEAFF.

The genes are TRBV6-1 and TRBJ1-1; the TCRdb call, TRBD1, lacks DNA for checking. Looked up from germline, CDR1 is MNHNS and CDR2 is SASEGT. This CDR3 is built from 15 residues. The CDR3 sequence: CASQRVQGTDTEAFF.

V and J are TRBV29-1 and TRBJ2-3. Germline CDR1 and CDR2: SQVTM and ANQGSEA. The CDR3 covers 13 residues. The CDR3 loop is CSVEVLADDTQYF.

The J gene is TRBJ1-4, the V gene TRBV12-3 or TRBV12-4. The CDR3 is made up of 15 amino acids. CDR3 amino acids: CASSPSTATNEKLFF.

The CDR3 region is CASSPPDLLSYEQYF. V gene TRBV27 combines with J gene TRBJ2-7. Germline assignment: CDR1 MNHEY and CDR2 SMNVEV (reference sequence). This CDR3 is built from 15 residues.

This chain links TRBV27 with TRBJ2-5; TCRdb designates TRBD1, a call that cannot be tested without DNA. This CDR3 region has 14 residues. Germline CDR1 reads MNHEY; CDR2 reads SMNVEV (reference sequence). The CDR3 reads CASSLFGQQETQYF.

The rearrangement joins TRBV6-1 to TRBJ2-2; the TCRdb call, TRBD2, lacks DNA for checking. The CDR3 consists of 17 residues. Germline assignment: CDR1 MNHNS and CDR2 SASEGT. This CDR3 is CASSRFLAGGNTGELFF.

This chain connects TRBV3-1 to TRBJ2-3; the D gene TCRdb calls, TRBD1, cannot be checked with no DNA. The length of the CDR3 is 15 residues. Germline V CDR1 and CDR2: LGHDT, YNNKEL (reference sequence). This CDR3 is CASSLGTGNTDTQYF.

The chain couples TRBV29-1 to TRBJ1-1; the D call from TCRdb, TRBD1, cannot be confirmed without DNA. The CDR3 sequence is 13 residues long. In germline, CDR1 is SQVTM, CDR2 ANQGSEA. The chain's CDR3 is CSVDYGGNTEAFF.

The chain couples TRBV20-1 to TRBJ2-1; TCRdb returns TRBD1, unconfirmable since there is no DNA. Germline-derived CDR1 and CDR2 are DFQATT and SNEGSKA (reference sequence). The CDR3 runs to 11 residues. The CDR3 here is CSAKTGAEQFF.

CDR3 amino acids: CSAKGTLDGNTEAFF. The V call is TRBV20-1, the J call TRBJ1-1; TCRdb designates TRBD1, a call that cannot be tested without DNA. The CDR3 is 15 residues long. Germline V gives CDR1 DFQATT, CDR2 SNEGSKA (reference sequence).

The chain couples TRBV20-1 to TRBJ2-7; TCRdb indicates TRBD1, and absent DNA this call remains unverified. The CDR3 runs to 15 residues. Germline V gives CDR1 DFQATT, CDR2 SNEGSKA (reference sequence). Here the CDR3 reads CSARDGAATVYEQYF.

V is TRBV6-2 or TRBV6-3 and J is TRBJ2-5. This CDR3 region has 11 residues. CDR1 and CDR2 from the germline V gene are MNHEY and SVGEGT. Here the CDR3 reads CASSYPETQYF.

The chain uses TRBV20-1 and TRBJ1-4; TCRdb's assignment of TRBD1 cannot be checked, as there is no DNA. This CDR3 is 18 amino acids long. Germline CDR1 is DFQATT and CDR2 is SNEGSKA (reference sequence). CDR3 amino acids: CSASHLRDRGPTNEKLFF.

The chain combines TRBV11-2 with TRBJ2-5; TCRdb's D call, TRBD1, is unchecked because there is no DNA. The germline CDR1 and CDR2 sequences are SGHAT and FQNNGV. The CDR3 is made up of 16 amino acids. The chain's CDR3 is CASSPARGTSRETQYF.

The chain's CDR3 is CASKGFSPPSYEQYF. The chain uses TRBV6-1 and TRBJ2-7; no DNA is available, so the TRBD2 call from TCRdb remains unchecked. The CDR3 has 15 amino acids. Germline CDR1 is MNHNS and CDR2 is SASEGT.

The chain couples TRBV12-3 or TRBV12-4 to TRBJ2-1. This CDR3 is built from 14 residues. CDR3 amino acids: CASILGSSYNEQFF.

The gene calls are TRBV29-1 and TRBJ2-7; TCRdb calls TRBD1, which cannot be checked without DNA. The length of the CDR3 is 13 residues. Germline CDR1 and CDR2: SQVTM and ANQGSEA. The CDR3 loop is CSVTRDDPYEQYF.